This T cell receptor beta chain emerged from a study of T cells in Graves' hyperthyroidism and ophthalmopathy. Study-wide results and caveats: Most thyroid clonotypes that were expanded above 0.001 also turned up in blood.

RNA transcripts gave rise to amplified TCR beta CDR3 regions. RT-PCR in the first round (using the HTBI primer set) targeted the TCR CDR3. TCRdb reanalysed the multiplex PCR reads using MiXCR and keeps one entry per CDR3 protein. The sample includes 550,000 to 650,000 distinct CDR3 sequences, around 13% seen only once; the top ten take 5% to 7%. This clonotype has a count of ten or more. Its cognate antigen is unknown. Germline V gene data show CDR1 as LNHDA and CDR2 as SQIVND (reference sequence). This CDR3 comprises 16 residues. After removal of 4 bases from V and 2 bases from J, the junction contained 9 bases not matched to a gene.

The sequenced sample consisted of blood. This TCR was sampled from a woman in her 30s with Graves' hyperthyroidism that later progressed to Graves' ophthalmopathy. The rearrangement joins TRBV19 to TRBJ2-7; TRBD2 aligns across 9 bases. CDR3 coding DNA: TGTGCCAGTAGTACCTTCCCCGGGACTAGCCCCTACGAGCAGTACTTC. Protein product: CASSTFPGTSPYEQYF. Using reference TRBV19 and TRBJ2-7 for the parts outside the CDR3, the full variable domain is DGGITQSPKYLFRKEGQNVTLSCEQNLNHDAMYWYRQDPGQGLRLIYYSQIVNDFQKGDIAEGYSVSREKKESFPLTVTSAQKNPTAFYLCASSTFPGTSPYEQYFGPGTRLTVT.